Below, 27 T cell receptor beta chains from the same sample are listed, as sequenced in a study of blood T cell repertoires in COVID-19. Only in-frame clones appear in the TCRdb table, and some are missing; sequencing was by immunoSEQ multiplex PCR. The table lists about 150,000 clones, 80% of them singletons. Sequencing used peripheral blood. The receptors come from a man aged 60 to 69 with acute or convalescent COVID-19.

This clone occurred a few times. CDR3 region: CASRTGMTTEAFF. The CDR3 bases are TGTGCCAGCAGAACAGGGATGACCACTGAAGCTTTCTTT. This sequence joins TRBV6-5 and TRBJ1-1; possibly TRBD1 for D (6 bases). CDR1 and CDR2 from the germline V gene are MNHEY and SVGAGI. V dropped 6 bases and J dropped 4 bases, with 12 bases sitting between them. The CDR3 contains 13 residues.

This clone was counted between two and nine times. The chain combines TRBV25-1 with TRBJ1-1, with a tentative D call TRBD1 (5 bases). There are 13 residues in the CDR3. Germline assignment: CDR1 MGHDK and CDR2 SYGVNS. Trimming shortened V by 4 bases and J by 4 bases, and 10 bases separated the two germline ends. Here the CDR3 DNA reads TGTGCCAGCAGTGCCCAGGGTGTCACTGAAGCTTTCTTT. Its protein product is CASSAQGVTEAFF.

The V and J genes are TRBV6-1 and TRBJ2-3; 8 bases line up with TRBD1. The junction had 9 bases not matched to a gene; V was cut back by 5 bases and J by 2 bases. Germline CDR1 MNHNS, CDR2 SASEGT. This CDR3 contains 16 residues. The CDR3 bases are TGTGCCAGCAGTAAAGACAGGGGCGTTTTCACAGATACGCAGTATTTT. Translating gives CASSKDRGVFTDTQYF.

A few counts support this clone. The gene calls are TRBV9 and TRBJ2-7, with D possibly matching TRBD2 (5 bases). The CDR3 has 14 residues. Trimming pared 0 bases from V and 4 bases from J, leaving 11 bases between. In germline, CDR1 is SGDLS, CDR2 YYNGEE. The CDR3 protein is CASSVDPGFYEQYF. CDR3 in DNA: TGTGCCAGCAGCGTAGATCCGGGATTTTACGAGCAGTACTTC. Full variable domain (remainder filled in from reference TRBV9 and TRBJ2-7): DSGVTQTPKHLITATGQRVTLRCSPRSGDLSVYWYQQSLDQGLQFLIQYYNGEERAKGNILERFSAQQFPDLHSELNLSSLELGDSALYFCASSVDPGFYEQYFGPGTRLTVT.

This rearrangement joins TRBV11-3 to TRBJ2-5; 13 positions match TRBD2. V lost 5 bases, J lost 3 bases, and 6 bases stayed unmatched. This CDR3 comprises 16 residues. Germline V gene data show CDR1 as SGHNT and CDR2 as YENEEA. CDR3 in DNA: TGTGCCAGCAGCCCGGGACTAGCGGGACGGGAAGAGACCCAGTACTTC. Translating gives CASSPGLAGREETQYF.

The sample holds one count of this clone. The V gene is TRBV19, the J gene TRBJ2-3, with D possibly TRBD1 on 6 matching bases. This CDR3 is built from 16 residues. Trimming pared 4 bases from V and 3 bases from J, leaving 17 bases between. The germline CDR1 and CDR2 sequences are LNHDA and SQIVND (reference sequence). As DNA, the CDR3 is TGTGCCAGTAGTAGGACGACAGGATTGTTAACAGATACGCAGTATTTT. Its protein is CASSRTTGLLTDTQYF.

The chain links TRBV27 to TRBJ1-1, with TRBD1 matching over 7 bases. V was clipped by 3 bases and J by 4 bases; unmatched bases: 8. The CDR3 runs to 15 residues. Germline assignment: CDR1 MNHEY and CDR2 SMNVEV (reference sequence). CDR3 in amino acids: CASSLRNRGGTEAFF. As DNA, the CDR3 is TGTGCCAGCAGTTTGAGGAACAGGGGCGGCACTGAAGCTTTCTTT.

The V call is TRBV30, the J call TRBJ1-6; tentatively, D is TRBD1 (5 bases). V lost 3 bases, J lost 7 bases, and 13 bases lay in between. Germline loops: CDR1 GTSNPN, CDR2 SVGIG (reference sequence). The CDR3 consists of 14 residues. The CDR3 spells CAWRGQGSNSPLHF. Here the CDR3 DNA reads TGTGCCTGGAGAGGTCAGGGCTCCAATTCACCCCTCCACTTT. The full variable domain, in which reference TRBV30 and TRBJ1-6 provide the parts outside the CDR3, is SQTIHQWPATLVQPVGSPLSLECTVEGTSNPNLYWYRQAAGRGLQLLFYSVGIGQISSEVPQNLSASRPQDRQFILSSKKLLLSDSGFYLCAWRGQGSNSPLHFGNGTRLTVT.

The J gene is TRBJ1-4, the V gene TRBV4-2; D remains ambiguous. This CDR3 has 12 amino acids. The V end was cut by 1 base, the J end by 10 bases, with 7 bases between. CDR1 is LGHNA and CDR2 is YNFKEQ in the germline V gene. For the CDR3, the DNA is TGTGCCAGCAGCCAAGGGTCGGGAAAACTGTTTTTT. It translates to CASSQGSGKLFF.

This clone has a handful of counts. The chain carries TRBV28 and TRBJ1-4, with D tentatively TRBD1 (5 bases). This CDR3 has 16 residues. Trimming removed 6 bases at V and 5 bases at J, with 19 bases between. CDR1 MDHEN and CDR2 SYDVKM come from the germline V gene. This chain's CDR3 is CASRRTQGMVNEKLFF. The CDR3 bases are TGTGCCAGCAGACGCACTCAGGGAATGGTGAATGAAAAACTGTTTTTT.

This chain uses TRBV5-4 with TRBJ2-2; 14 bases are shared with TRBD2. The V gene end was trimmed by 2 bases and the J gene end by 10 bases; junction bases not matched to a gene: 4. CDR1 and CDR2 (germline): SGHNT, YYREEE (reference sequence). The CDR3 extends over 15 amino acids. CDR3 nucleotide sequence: TGTGCCAGCAGCTTACAGGGACTAGCGGGAGCGGAGCTGTTTTTT. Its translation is CASSLQGLAGAELFF.

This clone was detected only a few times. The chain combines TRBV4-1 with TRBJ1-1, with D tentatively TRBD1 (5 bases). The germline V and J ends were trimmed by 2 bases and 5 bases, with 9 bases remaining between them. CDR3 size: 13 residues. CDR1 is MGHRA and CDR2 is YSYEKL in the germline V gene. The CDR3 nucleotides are TGCGCCAGCAGCCAACTTAGACAGACTGAAGCTTTCTTT. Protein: CASSQLRQTEAFF.

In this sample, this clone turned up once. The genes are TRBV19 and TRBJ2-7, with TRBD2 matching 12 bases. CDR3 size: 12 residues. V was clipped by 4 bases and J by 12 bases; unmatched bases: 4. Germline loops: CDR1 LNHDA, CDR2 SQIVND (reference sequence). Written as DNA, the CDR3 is TGTGCCAGTAGTACGACTAGCGGGAGTTGGTACTTC. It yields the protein CASSTTSGSWYF.

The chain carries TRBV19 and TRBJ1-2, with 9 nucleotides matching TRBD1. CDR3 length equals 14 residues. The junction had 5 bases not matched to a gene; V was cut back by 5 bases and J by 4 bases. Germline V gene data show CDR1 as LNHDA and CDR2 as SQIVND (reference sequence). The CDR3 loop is CASSPGTGSYGYTF. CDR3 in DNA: TGTGCCAGTAGTCCCGGGACAGGGTCCTATGGCTACACCTTC.

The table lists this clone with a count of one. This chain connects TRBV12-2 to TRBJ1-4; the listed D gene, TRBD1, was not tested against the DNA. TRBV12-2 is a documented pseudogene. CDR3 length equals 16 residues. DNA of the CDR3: TGTGCAAGTCGCTTACCAAGAACAGGGCTTAATGAAAAACTGTTTTTT. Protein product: CASRLPRTGLNEKLFF.

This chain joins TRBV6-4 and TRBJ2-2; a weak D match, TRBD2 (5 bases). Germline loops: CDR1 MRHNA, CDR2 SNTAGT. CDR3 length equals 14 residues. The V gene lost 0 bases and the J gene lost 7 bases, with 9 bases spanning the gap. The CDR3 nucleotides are TGTGCCAGCAGTGACTCGCCCGGGGTCGGGGAGCTGTTTTTT. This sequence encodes CASSDSPGVGELFF.

This chain's CDR3 is CASSTSWQGLETQYF. The CDR3 region has the DNA TGTGCCAGTAGTACCTCATGGCAGGGGCTAGAGACCCAGTACTTC. The chain uses TRBV19 and TRBJ2-5; D might be TRBD1 (6 bases). CDR3 length: 15 amino acids. V lost 4 bases to trimming and J lost 4 bases, with 16 bases between them. Germline CDR1 is LNHDA and CDR2 is SQIVND (reference sequence). The full variable domain, in which reference TRBV19 and TRBJ2-5 provide the parts outside the CDR3, is DGGITQSPKYLFRKEGQNVTLSCEQNLNHDAMYWYRQDPGQGLRLIYYSQIVNDFQKGDIAEGYSVSREKKESFPLTVTSAQKNPTAFYLCASSTSWQGLETQYFGPGTRLLVL.

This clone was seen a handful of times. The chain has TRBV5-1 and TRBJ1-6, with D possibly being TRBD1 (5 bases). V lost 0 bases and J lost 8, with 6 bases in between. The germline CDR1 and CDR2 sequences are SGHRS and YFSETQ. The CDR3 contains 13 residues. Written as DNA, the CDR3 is TGCGCCAGCAGCTTGGAACAGGATTCACCCCTCCACTTT. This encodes CASSLEQDSPLHF.

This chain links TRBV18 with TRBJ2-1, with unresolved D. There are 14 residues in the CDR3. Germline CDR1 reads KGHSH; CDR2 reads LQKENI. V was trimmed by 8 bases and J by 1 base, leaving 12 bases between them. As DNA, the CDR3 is TGTGCCAGCCTTGCGGATCTATCCTACAATGAGCAGTTCTTC. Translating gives CASLADLSYNEQFF.

CDR3 sequence: CASRRGTENTEAFF. CDR3 sequence (DNA): TGTGCCAGCAGACGGGGGACCGAGAACACTGAAGCTTTCTTT. This chain joins TRBV6-5 and TRBJ1-1; TRBD1 might be the D (5 bases). This CDR3 comprises 14 residues. Germline CDR1 is MNHEY and CDR2 is SVGAGI. V was shortened by 6 bases and J by 1 base, with 12 bases between the two germline ends.

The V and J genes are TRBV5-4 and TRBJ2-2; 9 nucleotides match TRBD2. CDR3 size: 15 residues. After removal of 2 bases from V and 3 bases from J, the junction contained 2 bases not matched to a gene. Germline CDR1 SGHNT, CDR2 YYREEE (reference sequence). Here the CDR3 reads CASSFKRGDTGELFF. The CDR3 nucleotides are TGTGCCAGCAGCTTCAAGCGGGGGGACACCGGGGAGCTGTTTTTT.

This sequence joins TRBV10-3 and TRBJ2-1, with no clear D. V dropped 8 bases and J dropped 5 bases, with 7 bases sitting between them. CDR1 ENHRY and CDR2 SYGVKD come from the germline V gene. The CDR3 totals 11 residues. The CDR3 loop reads CAIAADNEQFF. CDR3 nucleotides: TGTGCCATCGCTGCAGACAATGAGCAGTTCTTC.

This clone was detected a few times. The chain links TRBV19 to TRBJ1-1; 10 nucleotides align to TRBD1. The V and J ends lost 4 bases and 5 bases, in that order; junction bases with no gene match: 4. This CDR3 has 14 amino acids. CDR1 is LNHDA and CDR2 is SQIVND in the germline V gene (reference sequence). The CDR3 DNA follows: TGTGCCAGTAGTACGGGGACAGGGGTAACTGAAGCTTTCTTT. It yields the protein CASSTGTGVTEAFF.

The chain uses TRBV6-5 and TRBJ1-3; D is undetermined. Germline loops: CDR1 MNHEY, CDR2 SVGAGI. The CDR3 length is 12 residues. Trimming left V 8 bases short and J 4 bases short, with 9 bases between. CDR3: CASVSSGNTIYF. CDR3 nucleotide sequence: TGTGCCAGCGTCTCCTCCGGAAACACCATATATTTT.

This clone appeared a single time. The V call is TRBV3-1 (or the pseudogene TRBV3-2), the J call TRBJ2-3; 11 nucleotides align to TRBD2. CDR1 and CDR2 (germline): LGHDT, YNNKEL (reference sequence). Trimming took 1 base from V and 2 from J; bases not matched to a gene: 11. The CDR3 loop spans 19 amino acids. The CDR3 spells CASSQGWLLAGASTDTQYF. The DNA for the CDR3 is TGTGCCAGCAGCCAAGGTTGGCTACTAGCGGGGGCGTCCACAGATACGCAGTATTTT.

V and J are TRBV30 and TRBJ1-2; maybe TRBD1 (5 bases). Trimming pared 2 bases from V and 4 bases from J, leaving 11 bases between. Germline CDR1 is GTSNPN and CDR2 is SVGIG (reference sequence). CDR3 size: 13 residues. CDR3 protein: CAWSPDRGYGYTF. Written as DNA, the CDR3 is TGTGCCTGGAGTCCCGACAGAGGCTATGGCTACACCTTC.

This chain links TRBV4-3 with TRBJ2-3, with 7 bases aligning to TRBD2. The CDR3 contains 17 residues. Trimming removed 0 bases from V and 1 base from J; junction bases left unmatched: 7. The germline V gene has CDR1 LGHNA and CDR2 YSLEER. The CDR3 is CASSQDRLTSGTDTQYF. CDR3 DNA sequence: TGCGCCAGCAGCCAAGATCGTCTAACTAGCGGCACAGATACGCAGTATTTT.